The source of this T cell receptor beta chain is a study of T cells in Graves' hyperthyroidism and ophthalmopathy. Amplification targeted TCR beta CDR3 regions from RNA transcripts. Primed by the HTBI set, a first-round RT-PCR was run on the TCR CDR3. Via MiXCR, TCRdb re-called the multiplex PCR reads, giving one row per CDR3 protein. The sample carries some 500,000 distinct CDR3 sequences, roughly 14% recorded once. V was shortened by 7 bases and J by 5 bases, with 10 bases between the two germline ends. The CDR3 has 12 residues. Germline V lookup: CDR1 SGHTA, CDR2 FQGNSA. This clonotype was detected only a few times.

The chain combines TRBV7-2 with TRBJ2-3, with D tentatively TRBD1 or TRBD2 (5 bases each). Sequencing was performed on blood. This TCR came from a woman in her late teens or twenties with Graves' hyperthyroidism. The CDR3 spells CASNSGQDTQYF. The CDR3 DNA sequence: TGTGCCAGCAATTCGGGGCAAGATACGCAGTATTTT.